The 3 T cell receptor beta chains below come from one sample, sequenced in a study of blood T cells in healthy people across ages (dated by TCRdb to the mid-2010s). The library was generated by 5' RACE. Sequencing was carried out with an Illumina HiSeq 2500. The second PCR ran for roughly 7 to 12 cycles and used a J-beta primer mix along with a sample-barcoded 5' primer. TCRdb reprocessed the public reads (quality trimming at Q25 with fastp, clone calling with MiXCR) and kept in-frame beta chains. For every CDR3 protein sequence, its rows merge into one entry that carries the most common genes and DNA. This sample is represented by over 300,000 distinct CDR3 sequences; about 55% of them were singletons. The ten most abundant clones make up over 40% of the sample. Source material: blood. The receptor set was obtained from a man aged 60-69 years in good health.

This clonotype was seen a handful of times. This chain connects TRBV6-1 to TRBJ2-5, with 7 positions matching TRBD1. Germline V lookup: CDR1 MNHNS, CDR2 SASEGT. Losses at the gene ends were 6 bases for V and 2 bases for J; bases not matched to a gene: 0. There are 12 residues in the CDR3. The chain's CDR3 is CASRDRQETQYF. In DNA, the CDR3 is TGTGCCAGCAGGGACAGGCAAGAGACCCAGTACTTC.

Notes on this clonotype: Sequence at one end of the junction differs from germline and may be a read error. The V and J genes are TRBV7-2 and TRBJ2-7, with 9 bases aligning to TRBD2. This CDR3 has 15 amino acids. Germline values: CDR1 SGHTA, CDR2 FQGNSA. This CDR3 reads CASTLNAGGLNEQYF. CDR3 nucleotide sequence: TGTGCCAGCACCTTAAACGCGGGGGGGCTCAACGAGCAGTACTTC. The whole variable domain, filled in from reference TRBV7-2 and TRBJ2-7, reads GAGVSQSPSNKVTEKGKDVELRCDPISGHTALYWYRQSLGQGLEFLIYFQGNSAPDKSGLPSDRFSAERTGGSVSTLTIQRTQQEDSAVYLCASTLNAGGLNEQYFGPGTRLTVT.

The CDR3 here is CASSYLRGGTDTQYF. For the CDR3, the DNA is TGTGCCAGCAGCTATCTTAGGGGCGGCACAGATACGCAGTATTTT. The chain has TRBV7-3 and TRBJ2-3; D may be TRBD1 (5 bases). The V gene lost 4 bases and the J gene lost 1 base, with 12 bases spanning the gap. The CDR3 is made up of 15 amino acids. CDR1 is SGHTA and CDR2 is FQGTGA in the germline V gene.